This T cell receptor (beta chain) was captured by sequencing in a study of immune heterogeneity within non-small cell lung tumors. This clonotype was counted only a few times. Multiplex PCR relied on 32 V and 13 J primers to amplify TCR beta CDR3. TCRdb reprocessed the multiplex PCR reads via MiXCR and lists one record per CDR3 protein. The data show approximately 6,100 distinct CDR3 sequences, with 18% seen just once and about 4% held by the top ten. Template input, which was bulk tumor genomic DNA, totaled roughly 650 ng per sample. In surgery, several biopsies were collected from each primary tumor at widely spaced sites. Untreated, newly diagnosed non-small cell lung cancer patients underwent curative surgery. The clonotype was recovered from a man in his forties with non-small cell lung cancer. The sequencing sample was made of lung tumor tissue.

DNA of the CDR3: TGTGCCAGCTCACCTCAAGAGACCCAGTACTTC. Its protein product is CASSPQETQYF. The gene calls are TRBV18 and TRBJ2-5; D unresolved. Germline CDR1 KGHSH, CDR2 LQKENI. Trimming left V 3 bases short and J 2 bases short, with 1 base between. The CDR3 runs 11 residues.